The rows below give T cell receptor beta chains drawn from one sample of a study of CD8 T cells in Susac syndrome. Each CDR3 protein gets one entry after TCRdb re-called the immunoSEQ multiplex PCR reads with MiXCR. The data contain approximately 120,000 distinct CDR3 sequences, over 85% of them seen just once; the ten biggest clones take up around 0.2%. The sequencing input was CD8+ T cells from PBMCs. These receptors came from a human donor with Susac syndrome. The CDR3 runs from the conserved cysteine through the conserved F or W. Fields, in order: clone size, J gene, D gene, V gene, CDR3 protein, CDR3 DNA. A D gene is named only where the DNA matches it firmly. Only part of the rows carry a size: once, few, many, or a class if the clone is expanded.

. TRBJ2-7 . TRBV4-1 CASSQDGDEQYF TGCGCCAGCAGCCAAGATGGCGACGAGCAGTACTTC
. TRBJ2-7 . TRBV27 CASTRASRPYEQYF TGTGCCAGCACTAGGGCTAGCCGACCCTACGAGCAGTACTTC
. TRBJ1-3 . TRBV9 CASSVGSSDSGNTIYF TGTGCCAGCAGCGTAGGTTCTTCGGACAGTGGAAACACCATATATTTT
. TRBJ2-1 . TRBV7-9 CASSPQGGRSYNEQFF TGTGCCAGCAGCCCCCAAGGGGGTCGTTCCTACAATGAGCAGTTCTTC
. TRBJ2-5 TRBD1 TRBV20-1 CSARDRDRDFETQYF TGCAGTGCTAGAGACCGGGACAGGGATTTCGAGACCCAGTACTTC
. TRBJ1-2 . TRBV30 CAWADGANYGYTF TGTGCCTGGGCAGACGGAGCTAACTATGGCTACACCTTC
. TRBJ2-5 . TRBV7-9 CASSTTGVETQYF TGTGCCAGCAGTACGACGGGGGTCGAGACCCAGTACTTC
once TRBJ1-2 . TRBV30 CAWGRYTF TGTGCCTGGGGTCGCTACACCTTC
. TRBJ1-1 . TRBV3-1 CASSQEAELYTEAFF TGTGCCAGCAGCCAAGAGGCGGAGCTGTACACTGAAGCTTTCTTT
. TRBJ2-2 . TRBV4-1 CASSQRMVGGTGELFF TGCGCCAGCAGCCAAAGAATGGTGGGGGGCACCGGGGAGCTGTTTTTT
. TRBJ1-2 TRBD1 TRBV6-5 CASSYSRDRAVGYTF TGTGCCAGCAGTTACTCGAGGGACAGGGCTGTTGGCTACACCTTC
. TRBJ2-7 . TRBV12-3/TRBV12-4 CASSSQGITYEQYF TGTGCCAGCAGCTCCCAGGGTATTACCTACGAGCAGTACTTC
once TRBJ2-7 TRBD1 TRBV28 CASSFEGAVEQYF TGTGCCAGCAGTTTTGAGGGGGCTGTAGAGCAGTACTTC
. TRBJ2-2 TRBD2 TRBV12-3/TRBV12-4 CASRGGVNGELFF TGTGCCAGCAGGGGGGGGGTAAACGGGGAGCTGTTTTTT
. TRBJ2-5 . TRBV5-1 CASSLHPRETQYF TGCGCCAGCAGCTTGCACCCTCGGGAGACCCAGTACTTC
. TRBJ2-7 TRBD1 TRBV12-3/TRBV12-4 CASSPTGHEQYF TGTGCCAGCAGTCCGACAGGGCACGAGCAGTACTTC
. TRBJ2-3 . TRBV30 CAWSHTNTDTQYF TGTGCCTGGTCTCACACTAACACAGATACGCAGTATTTT
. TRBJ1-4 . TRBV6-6 CASGSLWEKLFF TGTGCCAGCGGATCACTCTGGGAAAAACTGTTTTTT
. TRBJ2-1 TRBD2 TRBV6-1 CASSPDSGGSYNEQFF TGTGCCAGCAGTCCAGACTCGGGAGGCTCCTACAATGAGCAGTTCTTC
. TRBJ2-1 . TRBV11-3 CASSLDSSARYNEQFF TGTGCCAGCAGCTTAGACTCTAGCGCTAGATACAATGAGCAGTTCTTC
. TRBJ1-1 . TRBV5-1 CASSLMDPGRWETEAFF TGCGCCAGCAGCTTGATGGACCCGGGCCGCTGGGAGACTGAAGCTTTCTTT
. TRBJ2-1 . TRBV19 CASSTSESSYNEQFF TGTGCCAGTAGTACTAGCGAGAGCTCCTACAATGAGCAGTTCTTC
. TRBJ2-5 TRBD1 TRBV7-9 CASRLGTEETQYF TGTGCCAGCAGATTAGGGACAGAAGAGACCCAGTACTTC
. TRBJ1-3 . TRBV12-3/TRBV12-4 CASSLGENTIYF TGTGCCAGCAGTTTAGGTGAAAACACCATATATTTT
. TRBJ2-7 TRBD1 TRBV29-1 CSIRAGGYEQYF TGCAGCATCCGTGCAGGGGGCTACGAGCAGTACTTC
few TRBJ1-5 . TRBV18 CASSPGDNQPQHF TGTGCCAGCTCACCAGGGGACAATCAGCCCCAGCATTTT
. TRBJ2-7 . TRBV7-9 CASSIGYREQYEQYF TGTGCCAGCAGCATAGGGTATCGGGAGCAATACGAGCAGTACTTC
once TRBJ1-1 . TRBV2 CASSVLVEAFF TGTGCCAGCAGTGTGCTTGTTGAAGCTTTCTTT
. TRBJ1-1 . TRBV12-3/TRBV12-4 CASCTGLGTEAFF TGTGCCAGCTGCACAGGGTTGGGCACTGAAGCTTTCTTT
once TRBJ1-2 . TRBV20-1 CSVPGAVTNYGYTF TGCAGTGTTCCAGGGGCCGTGACTAACTATGGCTACACCTTC
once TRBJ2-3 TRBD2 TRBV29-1 CSVEWASGGADTQYF TGCAGCGTTGAGTGGGCTAGCGGGGGGGCAGATACGCAGTATTTT
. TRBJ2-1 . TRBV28 CASSLGLDVNSYNEQFF TGTGCCAGCAGTCTTGGACTCGACGTAAACTCCTACAATGAGCAGTTCTTC
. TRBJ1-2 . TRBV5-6 CASSLRDVDGYTF TGTGCCAGCAGCCTGAGGGACGTAGATGGCTACACCTTC
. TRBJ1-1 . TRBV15 CATSTGPENTEAFF TGTGCCACCAGCACAGGACCCGAGAACACTGAAGCTTTCTTT
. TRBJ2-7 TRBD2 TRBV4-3 CASSQVWRELSYEQYF TGCGCCAGCAGCCAAGTATGGCGGGAGCTCTCCTACGAGCAGTACTTC
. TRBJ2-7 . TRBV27 CASSFLGEGYEQYF TGTGCCAGCAGTTTTCTCGGAGAGGGCTACGAGCAGTACTTC
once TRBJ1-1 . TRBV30 CAWSLASNTEAFF TGTGCCTGGTCTCTTGCCTCCAACACTGAAGCTTTCTTT
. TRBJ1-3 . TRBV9 CASSVESGYGNTIYF TGTGCCAGCAGCGTAGAGTCGGGGTATGGAAACACCATATATTTT
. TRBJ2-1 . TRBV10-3 CAISEIGGNEQFF TGTGCCATCAGTGAGATTGGTGGCAATGAGCAGTTCTTC
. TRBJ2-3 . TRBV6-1 CASTRVADTQYF TGTGCCAGCACAAGAGTGGCAGATACGCAGTATTTT
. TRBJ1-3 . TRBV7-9 CASSSMSDSGNTIYF TGTGCCAGCAGCTCCATGTCGGACTCTGGAAACACCATATATTTT
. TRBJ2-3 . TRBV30 CAWSGVGHTDTQYF TGTGCCTGGAGCGGGGTGGGCCACACAGATACGCAGTATTTT
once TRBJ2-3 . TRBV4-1 CASSQGYGEDTQYF TGCGCCAGCAGCCAAGGTTATGGGGAAGATACGCAGTATTTT
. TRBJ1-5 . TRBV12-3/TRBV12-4 CASSSTGRNNQPQHF TGTGCCAGCAGTTCAACAGGGCGAAACAATCAGCCCCAGCATTTT
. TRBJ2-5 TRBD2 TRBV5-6 CASSLVPSGRAGETQYF TGTGCCAGCAGCTTGGTCCCTAGCGGGAGGGCCGGGGAGACCCAGTACTTC
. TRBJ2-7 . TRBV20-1 CSAKDGSTTYEQYF TGCAGTGCTAAAGACGGATCAACTACCTACGAGCAGTACTTC
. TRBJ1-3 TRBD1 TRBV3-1 CASSRQGTERNTIYF TGTGCCAGCAGCAGACAGGGGACAGAACGGAACACCATATATTTT
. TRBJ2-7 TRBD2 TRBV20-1 CSARWTSGEPYEQYF TGCAGTGCTAGGTGGACTAGCGGTGAGCCCTACGAGCAGTACTTC
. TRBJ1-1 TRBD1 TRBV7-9 CASSLGDRTEEAFF TGTGCCAGCAGCTTAGGGGACAGGACAGAGGAAGCTTTCTTT
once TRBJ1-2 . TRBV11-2 CASSPRRTIYGYTF TGTGCCAGCAGCCCCCGGCGGACAATCTATGGCTACACCTTC